This T cell receptor beta chain was observed in a study of blood T cell repertoires in COVID-19. Study context: Samples representing acute and convalescent COVID-19 were sourced from the United States, Italy and Spain. PBMCs, B-cell-depleted T cells, or T cells were the source of the cDNA or gDNA that made up the material.

The CDR3 has 19 residues. V lost 2 bases and J 0 bases, leaving 17 bases between the germline ends. Germline V gene data show CDR1 as MNHEY and CDR2 as SVGEGT. Clones were read by immunoSEQ multiplex PCR, and TCRdb kept only the in-frame ones, dropping some. The sample holds roughly 64,000 clones; under 90% are singletons and the top ten take approximately 3%. V gene TRBV6-2 or TRBV6-3 combines with J gene TRBJ2-6; D possibly corresponds to TRBD1 (5 bases). Sequenced material: peripheral blood. This receptor was obtained from a man aged 45-65 years with active COVID-19. For the CDR3, the DNA is TGTGCCAGCAGTTACGGCTTGTGGCAGGGAAACTCTGGGGCCAACGTCCTGACTTTC. Translated, it gives CASSYGLWQGNSGANVLTF.